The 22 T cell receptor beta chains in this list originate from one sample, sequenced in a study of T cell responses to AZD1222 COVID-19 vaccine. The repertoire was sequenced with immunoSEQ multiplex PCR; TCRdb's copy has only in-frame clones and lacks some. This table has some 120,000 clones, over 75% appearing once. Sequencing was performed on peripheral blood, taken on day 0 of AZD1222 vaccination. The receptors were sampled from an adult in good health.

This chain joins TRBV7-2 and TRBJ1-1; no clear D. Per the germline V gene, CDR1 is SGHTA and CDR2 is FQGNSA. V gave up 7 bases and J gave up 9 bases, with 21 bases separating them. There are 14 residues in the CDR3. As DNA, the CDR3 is TGTGCCAGCACCCTAGGCCAACAACTTTCCCAAGCTTTCTTT. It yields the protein CASTLGQQLSQAFF. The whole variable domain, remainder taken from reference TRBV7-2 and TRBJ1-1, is GAGVSQSPSNKVTEKGKDVELRCDPISGHTALYWYRQSLGQGLEFLIYFQGNSAPDKSGLPSDRFSAERTGGSVSTLTIQRTQQEDSAVYLCASTLGQQLSQAFFGQGTRLTVV.

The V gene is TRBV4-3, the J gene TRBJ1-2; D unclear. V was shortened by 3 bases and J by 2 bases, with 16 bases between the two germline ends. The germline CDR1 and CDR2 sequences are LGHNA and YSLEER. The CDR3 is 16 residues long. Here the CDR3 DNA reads TGCGCCAGCAGCCAGGTCTCCACAAAGTTCAACTATGGCTACACCTTC. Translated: CASSQVSTKFNYGYTF.

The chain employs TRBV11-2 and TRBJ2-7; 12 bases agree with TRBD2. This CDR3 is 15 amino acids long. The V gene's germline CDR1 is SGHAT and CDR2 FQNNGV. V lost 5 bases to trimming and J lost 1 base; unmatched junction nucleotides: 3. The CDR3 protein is CASSRLAGGSYEQYF. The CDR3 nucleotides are TGTGCCAGCAGCCGGCTAGCGGGGGGGTCCTACGAGCAGTACTTC. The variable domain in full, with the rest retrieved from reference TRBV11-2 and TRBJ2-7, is EAGVAQSPRYKIIEKRQSVAFWCNPISGHATLYWYQQILGQGPKLLIQFQNNGVVDDSQLPKDRFSAERLKGVDSTLKIQPAKLEDSAVYLCASSRLAGGSYEQYFGPGTRLTVT.

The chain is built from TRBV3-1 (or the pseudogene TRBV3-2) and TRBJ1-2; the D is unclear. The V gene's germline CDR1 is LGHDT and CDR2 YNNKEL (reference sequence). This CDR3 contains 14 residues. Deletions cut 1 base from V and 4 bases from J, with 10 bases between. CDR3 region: CASSQGWSIYGYTF. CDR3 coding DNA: TGTGCCAGCAGCCAAGGTTGGTCGATCTATGGCTACACCTTC.

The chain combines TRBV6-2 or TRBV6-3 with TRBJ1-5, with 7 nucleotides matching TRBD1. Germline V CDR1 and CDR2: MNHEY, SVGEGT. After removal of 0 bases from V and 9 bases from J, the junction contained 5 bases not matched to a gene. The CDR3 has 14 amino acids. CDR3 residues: CASSYSGRGWPQHF. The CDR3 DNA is TGTGCCAGCAGTTACTCGGGCAGGGGGTGGCCCCAGCATTTT.

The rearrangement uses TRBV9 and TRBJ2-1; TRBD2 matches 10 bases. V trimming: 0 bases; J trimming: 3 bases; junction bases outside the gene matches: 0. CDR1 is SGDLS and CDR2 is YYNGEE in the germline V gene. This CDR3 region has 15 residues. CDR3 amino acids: CASSVASGGYNEQFF. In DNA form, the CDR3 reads TGTGCCAGCAGCGTAGCTAGCGGGGGCTACAATGAGCAGTTCTTC. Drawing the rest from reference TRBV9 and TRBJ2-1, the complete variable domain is DSGVTQTPKHLITATGQRVTLRCSPRSGDLSVYWYQQSLDQGLQFLIQYYNGEERAKGNILERFSAQQFPDLHSELNLSSLELGDSALYFCASSVASGGYNEQFFGPGTRLTVL.

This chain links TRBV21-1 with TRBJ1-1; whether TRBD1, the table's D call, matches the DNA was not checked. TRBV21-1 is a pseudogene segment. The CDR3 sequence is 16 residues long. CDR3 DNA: TGTGCCAGCAGCACCCGCCGGGACAGGGAGAACACTGAAGCTTTCTTT. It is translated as CASSTRRDRENTEAFF.

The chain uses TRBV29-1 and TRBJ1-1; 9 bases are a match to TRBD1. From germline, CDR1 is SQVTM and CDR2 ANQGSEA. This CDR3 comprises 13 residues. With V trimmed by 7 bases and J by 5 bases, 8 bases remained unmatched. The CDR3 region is CSAGTGLLTEAFF. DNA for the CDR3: TGCAGCGCCGGGACAGGGCTACTTACTGAAGCTTTCTTT.

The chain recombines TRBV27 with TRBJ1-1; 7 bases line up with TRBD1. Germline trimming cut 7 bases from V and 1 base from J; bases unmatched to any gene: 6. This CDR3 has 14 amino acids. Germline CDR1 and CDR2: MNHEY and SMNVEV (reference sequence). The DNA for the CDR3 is TGTGCCAGCAAAAACAGACAGGGGAACACTGAAGCTTTCTTT. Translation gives CASKNRQGNTEAFF.

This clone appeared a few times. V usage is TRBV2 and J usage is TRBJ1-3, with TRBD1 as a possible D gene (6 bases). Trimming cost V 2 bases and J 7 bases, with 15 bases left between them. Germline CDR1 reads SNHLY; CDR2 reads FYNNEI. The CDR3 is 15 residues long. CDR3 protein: CASSEFTGASNTIYF. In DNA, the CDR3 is TGTGCCAGCAGTGAATTTACGGGGGCCAGCAACACCATATATTTT.

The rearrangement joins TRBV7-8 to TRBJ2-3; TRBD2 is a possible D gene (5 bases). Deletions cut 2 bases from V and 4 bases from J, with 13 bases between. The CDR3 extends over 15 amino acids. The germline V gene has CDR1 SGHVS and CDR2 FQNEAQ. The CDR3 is CASSLQETTADTQYF. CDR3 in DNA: TGTGCCAGCAGCTTACAAGAGACTACCGCAGATACGCAGTATTTT.

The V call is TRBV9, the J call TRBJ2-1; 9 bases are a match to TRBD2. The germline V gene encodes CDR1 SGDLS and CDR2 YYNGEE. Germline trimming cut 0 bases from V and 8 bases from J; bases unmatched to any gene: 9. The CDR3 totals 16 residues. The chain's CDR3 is CASSVARGGGADEQFF. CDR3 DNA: TGTGCCAGCAGCGTAGCACGAGGCGGGGGGGCCGATGAGCAGTTCTTC.

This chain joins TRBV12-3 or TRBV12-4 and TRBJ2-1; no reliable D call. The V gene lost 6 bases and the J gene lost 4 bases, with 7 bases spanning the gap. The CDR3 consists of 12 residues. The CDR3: CASSALYNEQFF. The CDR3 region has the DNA TGTGCCAGCAGCGCGCTATACAATGAGCAGTTCTTC.

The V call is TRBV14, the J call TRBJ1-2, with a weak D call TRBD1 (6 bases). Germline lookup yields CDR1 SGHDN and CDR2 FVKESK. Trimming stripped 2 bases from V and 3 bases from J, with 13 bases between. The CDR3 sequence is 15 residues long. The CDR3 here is CASSQLTGADYGYTF. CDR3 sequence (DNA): TGTGCCAGCAGCCAATTAACGGGGGCGGACTATGGCTACACCTTC.

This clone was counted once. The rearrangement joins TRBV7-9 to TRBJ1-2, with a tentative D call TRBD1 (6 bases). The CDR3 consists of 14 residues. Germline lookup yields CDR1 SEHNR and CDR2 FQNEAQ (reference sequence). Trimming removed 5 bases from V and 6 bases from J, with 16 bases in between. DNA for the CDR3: TGTGCCAGCAGCCCAGACGGGGGCGCAAATGGCTACACCTTC. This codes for CASSPDGGANGYTF.

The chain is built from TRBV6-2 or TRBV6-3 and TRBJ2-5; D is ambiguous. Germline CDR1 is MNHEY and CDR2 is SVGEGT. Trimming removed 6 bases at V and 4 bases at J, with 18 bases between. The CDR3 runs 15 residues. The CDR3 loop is CASRPWLGLGETQYF. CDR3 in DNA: TGTGCCAGCAGACCTTGGCTAGGCCTGGGAGAGACCCAGTACTTC.

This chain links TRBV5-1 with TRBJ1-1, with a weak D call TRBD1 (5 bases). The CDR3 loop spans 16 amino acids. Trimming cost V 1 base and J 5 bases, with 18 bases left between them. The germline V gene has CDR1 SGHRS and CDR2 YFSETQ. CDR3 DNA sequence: TGCGCCAGCAGCTTGATGCGGGGTAGGGGTCGGACTGAAGCTTTCTTT. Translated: CASSLMRGRGRTEAFF.

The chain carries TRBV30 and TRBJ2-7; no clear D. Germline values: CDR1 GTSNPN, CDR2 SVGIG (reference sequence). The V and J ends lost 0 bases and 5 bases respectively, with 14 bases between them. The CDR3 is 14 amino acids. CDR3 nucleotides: TGTGCCTGGAGTGTTTTTCCCACCCCGCACGAGCAGTACTTC. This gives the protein CAWSVFPTPHEQYF.

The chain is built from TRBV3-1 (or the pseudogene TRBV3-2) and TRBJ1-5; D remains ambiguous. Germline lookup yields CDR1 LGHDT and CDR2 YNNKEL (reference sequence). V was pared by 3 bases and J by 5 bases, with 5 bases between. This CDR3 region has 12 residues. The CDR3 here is CASSQGYQPQHF. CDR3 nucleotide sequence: TGTGCCAGCAGCCAGGGGTATCAGCCCCAGCATTTT.

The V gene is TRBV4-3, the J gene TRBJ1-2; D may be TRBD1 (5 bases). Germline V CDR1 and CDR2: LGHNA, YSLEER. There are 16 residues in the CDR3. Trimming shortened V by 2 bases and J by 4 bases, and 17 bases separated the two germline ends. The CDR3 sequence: CASSQNLDPGGYGYTF. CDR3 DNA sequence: TGCGCCAGCAGCCAAAATCTCGACCCGGGGGGCTATGGCTACACCTTC.

CDR3 region: CASSLVGGGSAGNQPQHF. In DNA, the CDR3 is TGTGCCAGCAGCTTAGTCGGGGGGGGATCCGCCGGCAATCAGCCCCAGCATTTT. J is TRBJ1-5 and V is TRBV5-4, with a weak D call TRBD1 (5 bases). CDR3 length: 18 amino acids. Germline-derived CDR1 and CDR2 are SGHNT and YYREEE (reference sequence). V was clipped by 2 bases and J by 2 bases, with 20 bases between them.

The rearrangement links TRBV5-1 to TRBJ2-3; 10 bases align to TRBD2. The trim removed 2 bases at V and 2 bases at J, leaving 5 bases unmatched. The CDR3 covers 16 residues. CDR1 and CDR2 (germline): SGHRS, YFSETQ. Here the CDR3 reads CASSFNSGGSTDTQYF. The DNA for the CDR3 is TGCGCCAGCAGCTTCAATAGCGGGGGGTCCACAGATACGCAGTATTTT.